Listed here is a single TCR beta chain. TCRdb's copy holds only in-frame clones and misses some; the assay was immunoSEQ multiplex PCR. The sample has around 70,000 clones; about nine tenths are singletons. The CDR3 has 14 amino acids. Germline V gene data show CDR1 as SGHTA and CDR2 as FQGNSA. Deletions cut 6 bases from V and 7 bases from J, with 16 bases between. The data were taken from a study of T cell changes during pregnancy in multiple sclerosis. The input for sequencing was CD4+ T cells from peripheral blood mononuclear cells, taken after pregnancy. The chain uses TRBV7-2 and TRBJ1-5; D is perhaps TRBD1 (6 bases). The origin of this receptor is a female donor with multiple sclerosis, enrolled in a pregnancy study. CDR3 sequence: CASSPMGAGQPQHF. The CDR3 region has the DNA TGTGCCAGCAGTCCGATGGGGGCCGGGCAGCCCCAGCATTTT. Full variable domain (missing parts from reference TRBV7-2 and TRBJ1-5): GAGVSQSPSNKVTEKGKDVELRCDPISGHTALYWYRQSLGQGLEFLIYFQGNSAPDKSGLPSDRFSAERTGGSVSTLTIQRTQQEDSAVYLCASSPMGAGQPQHFGDGTRLSIL.